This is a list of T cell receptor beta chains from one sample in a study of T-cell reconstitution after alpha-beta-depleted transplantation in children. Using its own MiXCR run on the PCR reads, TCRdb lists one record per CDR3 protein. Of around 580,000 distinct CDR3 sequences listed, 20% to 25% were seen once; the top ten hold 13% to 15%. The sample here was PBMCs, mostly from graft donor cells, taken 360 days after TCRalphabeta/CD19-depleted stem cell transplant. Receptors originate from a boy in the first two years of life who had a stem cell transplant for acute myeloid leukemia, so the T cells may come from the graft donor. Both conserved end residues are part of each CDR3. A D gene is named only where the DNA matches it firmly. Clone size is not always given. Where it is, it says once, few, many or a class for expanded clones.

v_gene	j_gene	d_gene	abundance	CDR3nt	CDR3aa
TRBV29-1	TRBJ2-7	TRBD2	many	TGCAGCGTTGGGGTCGGACTAGCGGGTCACGAGCAGTACTTC	CSVGVGLAGHEQYF
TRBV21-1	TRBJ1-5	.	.	TGTGCCAGCACCACGGCCCCGGGACAGGGCTTTTTCCAAAGCAATCAGCCCCAGCATTTT	CASTTAPGQGFFQSNQPQHF
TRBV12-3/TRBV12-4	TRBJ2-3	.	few	TGTGCCAGCAGTTTAGGGACAGAGGCAGATACGCAGTATTTT	CASSLGTEADTQYF
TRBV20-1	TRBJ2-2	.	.	TGCAGTGCTAGGCCCAGGGGTACCGGGGAGCTGTTTTTT	CSARPRGTGELFF
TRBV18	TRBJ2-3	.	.	TGTGCCAGCTCCCCAACCCCTACAGAGGCAGATACGCAGTATTTT	CASSPTPTEADTQYF
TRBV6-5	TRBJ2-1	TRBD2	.	TGTGCCAGCAGTTACTCGCTGGCTAGCGGGGCACCCTACAATGAGCAGTTCTTC	CASSYSLASGAPYNEQFF
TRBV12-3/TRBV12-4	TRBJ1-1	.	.	TGTGCCAGCAGTTTGGACGGATCGGGAGCTTTCTTT	CASSLDGSGAFF
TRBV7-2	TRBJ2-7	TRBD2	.	TGTGCCAGCAGCTTACGGGGGGGACCCCTTTACGAGCAGTACTTC	CASSLRGGPLYEQYF
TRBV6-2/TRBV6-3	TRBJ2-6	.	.	TGTGCCAGCAGTTCCAAACATCCGGGACTCCCGAGCTCTGGGGCCAACGTCCTGACTTTC	CASSSKHPGLPSSGANVLTF
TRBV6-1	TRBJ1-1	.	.	TGTGCCAGCAGGGCCCCCTGGATGAACACTGAAGCTTTCTTT	CASRAPWMNTEAFF
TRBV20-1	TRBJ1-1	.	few	TGCAGTGCTAGAGACCCGTGGGGCACTGAAGCTTTCTTT	CSARDPWGTEAFF
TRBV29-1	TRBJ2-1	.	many	TGCAGCGTTGTTGGGTGGGGGGCCCCCTACAATGAGCAGTTCTTC	CSVVGWGAPYNEQFF
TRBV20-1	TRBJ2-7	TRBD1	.	TGCAGTGCTACCGACAGGGTAAACTACGAGCAGTACTTC	CSATDRVNYEQYF
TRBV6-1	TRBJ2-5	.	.	TGTGCCAGCTATAGTGGTCTGGAGACCCAGTACTTC	CASYSGLETQYF
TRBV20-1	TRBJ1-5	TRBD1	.	TGCAGTGCTAGAGATCCCGGACAGGGGAGTCAGCCCCAGCATTTT	CSARDPGQGSQPQHF
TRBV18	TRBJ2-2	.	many	TGTGCCAGCTCACCAGCAACTTCCCCCACCGGGGAGCTGTTTTTT	CASSPATSPTGELFF
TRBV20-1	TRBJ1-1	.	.	TGCAGTGCCCCTACCCTTTACACTGAAGCTTTCTTT	CSAPTLYTEAFF
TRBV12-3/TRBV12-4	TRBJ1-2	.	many	TGTGCCAGCAGCCTGGACCTTGGTGGCCACTATGGCTACACCTTC	CASSLDLGGHYGYTF
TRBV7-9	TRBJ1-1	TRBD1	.	TGTGCCAGCAGCTTAAAGGAGACAGGGACTGGTACTGAAGCTTTCTTT	CASSLKETGTGTEAFF
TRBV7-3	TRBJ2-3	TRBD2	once	TGTGCCAGCAGCGCGACTAGCGGGGGGCACACAGATACGCAGTATTTT	CASSATSGGHTDTQYF
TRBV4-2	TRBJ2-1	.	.	TGTGCCAGCAGCCAAGTAGGTGGGATTCAAAACGGCGAGCAGTTCTTC	CASSQVGGIQNGEQFF
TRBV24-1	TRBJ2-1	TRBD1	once	TGTGCCACCAGTGATTTGCAGGGGGCGTACAATGAGCAGTTCTTC	CATSDLQGAYNEQFF
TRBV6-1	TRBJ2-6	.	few	TGTGCCAGCAGTGAAGACTACCACTCATCTGGGGCCAACGTCCTGACTTTC	CASSEDYHSSGANVLTF
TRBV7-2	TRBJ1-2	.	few	TGTGCCAGCAGCTTAACCCTCGAGAACTCCTATGGCTACACCTTC	CASSLTLENSYGYTF
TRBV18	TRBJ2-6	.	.	TGTGCCAGCTCTTCGGGGGCCTCTGGGGCCAACGTCCTGACTTTC	CASSSGASGANVLTF
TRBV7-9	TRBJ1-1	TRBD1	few	TGTGCCAGCACCGCAGGGGGGAGGGAGAGGTCTGAAGCTTTCTTT	CASTAGGRERSEAFF
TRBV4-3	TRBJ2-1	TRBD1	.	TGCGCCAGCAGCCCCAGACAGGGGCCAAACAATGAGCAGTTCTTC	CASSPRQGPNNEQFF
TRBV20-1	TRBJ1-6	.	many	TGCAGTGCTAGGGAACTAGATTCACCCCTCCACTTT	CSARELDSPLHF
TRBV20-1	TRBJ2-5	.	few	TGCAGTGCTAGTCTCCTGCAAGAGACCCAGTACTTC	CSASLLQETQYF
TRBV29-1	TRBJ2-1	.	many	TGCAGCGTTTTCTTGCTTGGGGGGCGAAATGAGCAGTTCTTC	CSVFLLGGRNEQFF
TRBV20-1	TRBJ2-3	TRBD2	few	TGCAGTGTTCTAGCGGGGGGGCGCGAGTACACAGATACGCAGTATTTT	CSVLAGGREYTDTQYF
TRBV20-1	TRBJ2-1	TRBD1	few	TGCAGTGCCCCGGGACAGTTGGGAATAAACAATGAGCAGTTCTTC	CSAPGQLGINNEQFF
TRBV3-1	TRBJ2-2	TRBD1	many	TGTGCCAGCAGCCAAGATCCGACAGGGACACCCGGGGAGCTGTTTTTT	CASSQDPTGTPGELFF
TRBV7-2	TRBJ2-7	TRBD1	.	TGTGCCAGCAGCTCCATTCGACAGGGGAACCCCTACGAGCAGTACTTC	CASSSIRQGNPYEQYF
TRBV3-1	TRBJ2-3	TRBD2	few	TGTGCCAGCAGCCAGGTAGCGGGGGGGATAGCAGATACGCAGTATTTT	CASSQVAGGIADTQYF
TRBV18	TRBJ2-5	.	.	TGTGCCAGCTACGGAACCTCGGACAGAAAAGAGACCCAGTACTTC	CASYGTSDRKETQYF
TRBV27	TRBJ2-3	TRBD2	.	TGTGCCAGCAGTTTAAGCGGGGGGTTGGTAGATACGCAGTATTTT	CASSLSGGLVDTQYF
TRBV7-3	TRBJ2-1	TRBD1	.	TGTGCCAGCAGCTGGCCGGGACAGTACAATGAGCAGTTCTTC	CASSWPGQYNEQFF
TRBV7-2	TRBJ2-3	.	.	TGTGCCAGCAGCTTGGGGGCATCAAGGGGCACAGATACGCAGTATTTT	CASSLGASRGTDTQYF
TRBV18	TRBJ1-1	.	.	TGTGCCAGCTCACCAGCCCCTTCAGGGGCCACTGAAGCTTTCTTT	CASSPAPSGATEAFF
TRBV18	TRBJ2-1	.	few	TGTGCCAGCTCACCACGGACAGACTCCTACAATGAGCAGTTCTTC	CASSPRTDSYNEQFF
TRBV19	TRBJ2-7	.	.	TGTGCCAGTAGACCCGGGTCCAACTCCTACGAGCAGTACTTC	CASRPGSNSYEQYF
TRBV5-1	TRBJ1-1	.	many	TGCGCCAGCAGCTTTCAGGGGATGAACACTGAAGCTTTCTTT	CASSFQGMNTEAFF
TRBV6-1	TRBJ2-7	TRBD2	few	TGTGCCAGCAAAACTAGCGGGGGGCATGTTCCCGAGCAGTACTTC	CASKTSGGHVPEQYF
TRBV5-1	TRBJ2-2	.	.	TGCGCCAGCAGCGGTGACAGGAACACCGGGGAGCTGTTTTTT	CASSGDRNTGELFF
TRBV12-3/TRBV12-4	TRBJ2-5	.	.	TGTGCCAGCAGTTTAATCCGGGGTATGGGGGAGACCCAGTACTTC	CASSLIRGMGETQYF
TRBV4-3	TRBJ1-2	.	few	TGCGCCAGCAGCCAAGATCGGCAGGGCTACTATGGCTACACCTTC	CASSQDRQGYYGYTF
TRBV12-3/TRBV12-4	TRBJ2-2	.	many	TGTGCCAGCAGTTTTAGACCCAGAGAATCCGGGGAGCTGTTTTTT	CASSFRPRESGELFF
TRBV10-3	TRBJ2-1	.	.	TGTGCCATCAGTGAAGACGGGGGGCCGAATGAGCAGTTCTTC	CAISEDGGPNEQFF
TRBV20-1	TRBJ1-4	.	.	TGCAGTGCTAGAGACACTTTCAGTGCCTATTATGAAAAACTGTTTTTT	CSARDTFSAYYEKLFF
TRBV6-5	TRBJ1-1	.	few	TGTGCCAGCAGTTACTCTCCCAGAAAGGCGGCTGAAGCTTTCTTT	CASSYSPRKAAEAFF
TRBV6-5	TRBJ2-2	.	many	TGTGCCAGCCGTAGCCCTGCGAACACCGGGGAGCTGTTTTTT	CASRSPANTGELFF
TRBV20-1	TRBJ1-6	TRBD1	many	TGCAGTGCTAGGGGGGACAGGGGAGATTCACCCCTCCACTTT	CSARGDRGDSPLHF
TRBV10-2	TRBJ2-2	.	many	TGCGCCAGCAGTGAGCCGGGGGTAGTCACCGGGGAGCTGTTTTTT	CASSEPGVVTGELFF
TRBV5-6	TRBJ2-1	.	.	TGTGCCTCTACCGCGAGATACAATGAGCAGTTCTTC	CASTARYNEQFF
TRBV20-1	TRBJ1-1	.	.	TGCAGTGCTAGAGATTATGGGGGATTGAATGAAGTTTTCTTT	CSARDYGGLNEVFF
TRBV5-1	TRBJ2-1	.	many	TGCGCCAGCAGCGCTGGACAGAGATCCTACAATGAGCAGTTCTTC	CASSAGQRSYNEQFF
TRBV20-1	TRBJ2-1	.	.	TGCAGTGCTAGAGATTATCTGGGGGATCCCAATGAGCAGTTCTTC	CSARDYLGDPNEQFF
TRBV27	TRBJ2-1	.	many	TGTGCCAGCAGTCCCGACTCGGGGATAATGCAGTTCTTC	CASSPDSGIMQFF